This T cell receptor beta chain comes out of a study of cytomegalovirus exposure and HLA in healthy donors. Overall study: In a previous analysis, around 110 million unique TCR beta sequences were found from 150 million to 200 million T cells.

In the case of this clone: No antigen is known for it.

General study findings and limits: For most TCR beta V segments, an earlier analysis put the productive rate at about 87% or about 30% of the time.

Germline-derived CDR1 and CDR2 are MNHNY and SVGAGI (reference sequence). The CDR3 loop spans 16 amino acids. Unmatched junction bases numbered 9, after V lost 2 bases and J lost 6 bases. Researchers ran the PCR with 60 Vbeta and 13 Jbeta primers. Libraries were prepared by immunoSEQ multiplex PCR; TCRdb keeps only in-frame clonotypes and omits some of them. The repertoire consists of more than 150,000 clones, with 82% occurring once and the leading ten covering less than 2%. V gene TRBV6-6 combines with J gene TRBJ2-1; 8 nucleotides align to TRBD2. This TCR was recovered from a man in his forties in good health and CMV-seronegative. Sequencing used PBMCs. This chain's CDR3 is CASSYPTSDSSNEQFF. The CDR3, as DNA: TGTGCCAGCAGTTACCCGACTAGCGATTCGTCCAATGAGCAGTTCTTC.